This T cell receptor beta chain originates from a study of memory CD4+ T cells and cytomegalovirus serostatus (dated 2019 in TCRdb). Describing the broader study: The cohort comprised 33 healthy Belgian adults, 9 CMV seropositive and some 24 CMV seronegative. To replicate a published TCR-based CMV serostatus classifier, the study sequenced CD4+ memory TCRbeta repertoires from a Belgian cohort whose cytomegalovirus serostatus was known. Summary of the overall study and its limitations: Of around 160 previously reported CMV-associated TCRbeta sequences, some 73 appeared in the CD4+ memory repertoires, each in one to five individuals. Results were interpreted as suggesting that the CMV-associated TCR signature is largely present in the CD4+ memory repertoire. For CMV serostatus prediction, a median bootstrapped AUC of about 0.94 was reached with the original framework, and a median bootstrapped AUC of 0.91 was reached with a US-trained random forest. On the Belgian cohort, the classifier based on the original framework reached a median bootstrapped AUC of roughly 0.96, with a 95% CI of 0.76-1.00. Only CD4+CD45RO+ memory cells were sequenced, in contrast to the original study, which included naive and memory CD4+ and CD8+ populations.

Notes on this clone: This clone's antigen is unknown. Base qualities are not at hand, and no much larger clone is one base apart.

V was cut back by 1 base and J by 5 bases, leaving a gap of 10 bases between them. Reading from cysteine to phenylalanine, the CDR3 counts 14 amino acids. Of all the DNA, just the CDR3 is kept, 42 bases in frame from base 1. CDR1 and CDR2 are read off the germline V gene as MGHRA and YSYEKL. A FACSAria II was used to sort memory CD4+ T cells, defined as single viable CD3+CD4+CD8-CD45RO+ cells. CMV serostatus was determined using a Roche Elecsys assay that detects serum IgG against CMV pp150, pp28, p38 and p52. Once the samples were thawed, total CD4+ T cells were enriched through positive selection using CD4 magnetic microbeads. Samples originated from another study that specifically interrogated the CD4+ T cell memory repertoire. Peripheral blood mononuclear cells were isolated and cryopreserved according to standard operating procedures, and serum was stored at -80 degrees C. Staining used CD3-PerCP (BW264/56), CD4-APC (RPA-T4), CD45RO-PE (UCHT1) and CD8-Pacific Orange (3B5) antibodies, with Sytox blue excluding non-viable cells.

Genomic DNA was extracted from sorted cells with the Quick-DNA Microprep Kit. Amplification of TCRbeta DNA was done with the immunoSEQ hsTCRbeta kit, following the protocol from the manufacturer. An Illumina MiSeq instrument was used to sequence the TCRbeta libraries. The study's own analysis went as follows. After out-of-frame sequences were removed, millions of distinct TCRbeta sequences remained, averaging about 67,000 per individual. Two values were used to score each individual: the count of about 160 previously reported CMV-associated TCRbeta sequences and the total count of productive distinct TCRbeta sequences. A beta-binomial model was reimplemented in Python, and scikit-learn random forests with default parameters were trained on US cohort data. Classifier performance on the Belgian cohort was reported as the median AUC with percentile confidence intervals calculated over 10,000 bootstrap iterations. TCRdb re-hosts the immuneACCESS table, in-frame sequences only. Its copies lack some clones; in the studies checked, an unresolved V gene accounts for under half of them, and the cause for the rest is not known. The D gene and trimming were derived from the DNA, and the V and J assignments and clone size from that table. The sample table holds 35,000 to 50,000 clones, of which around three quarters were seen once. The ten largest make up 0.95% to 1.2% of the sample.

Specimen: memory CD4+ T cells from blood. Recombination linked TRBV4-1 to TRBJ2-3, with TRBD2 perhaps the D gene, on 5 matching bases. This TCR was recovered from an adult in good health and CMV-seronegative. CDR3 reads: CASSQGTGEDTQYF. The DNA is TGCGCCAGCAGCCAAGGGACTGGGGAAGATACGCAGTATTTT.